The T cell receptor (beta chain) under discussion was sequenced for a study of T cell responses to AZD1222 COVID-19 vaccine. Sequencing was performed with immunoSEQ multiplex PCR; in TCRdb, only in-frame clones are kept and a portion is missing. In the table there are about 120,000 clones, 75% to 95% of which are singletons. Regarding the study as a whole: Clonal diversity was possibly underestimated, and the donors were mostly white British, with more females. No repertoire was sampled before or during the peak T cell response, only after it. Spike-specific TCR breadth and depth both grew after two AZD1222 doses.

With respect to this clone: The antigen is not known.

Trimming cost V 2 bases and J 5 bases, with 21 bases left between them. The CDR3 loop spans 16 amino acids. The germline gives CDR1 GTSNPN, CDR2 SVGIG (reference sequence). The TCR was taken from an adult who received the MenACWY meningococcal vaccine as a control. V gene TRBV30 combines with J gene TRBJ2-5; tentative D call: TRBD2 (6 bases). The sample here was peripheral blood, taken 28 days after the second dose of the MenACWY control vaccine. The CDR3 region has the DNA TGTGCCTGGAGTCGTGGTGCAGAGTGGGGGGACGAGACCCAGTACTTC. As protein: CAWSRGAEWGDETQYF.